Listed below are T cell receptor beta chains from one sample, sequenced in a study of vaccination effects on CD4 cells after COVID-19. Measured with immunoSEQ multiplex PCR; TCRdb has only the in-frame clones, and not every one. This table holds 30,000 to 40,000 clones, roughly 87% found once. Their recognized antigens are unknown. The source was CD4+ T cells from PBMCs cultured without peptide, collected before COVID-19 vaccination. The receptors here all came from a human donor who received a COVID-19 vaccine. Each CDR3 is given without its conserved first and last residue.

j_call v_call cdr3_aa
TRBJ2-6 TRBV11-3 ASSLVPSNVLT
TRBJ2-5 TRBV4-1 ASSQIHKAGGEETQY
TRBJ1-2 TRBV20-1 SDGQSGYT
TRBJ2-5 TRBV5-1 ASGQGWETQY
TRBJ1-6 TRBV4-1 ASSQDSMGNSPLH
TRBJ2-4 TRBV7-9 ASSSTVAKNIQY
TRBJ1-4 TRBV28 ASSGGGSSEKLF
TRBJ2-3 TRBV23-1 ASSRRVGSLTQY
TRBJ1-1 TRBV7-9 AIMTDTEAF
TRBJ2-3 TRBV18 ASSSLSTDTQY
TRBJ1-6 TRBV7-2 ASSLEGGNSPLH
TRBJ2-1 TRBV18 ASSPPARAHNEQF
TRBJ1-1 TRBV12-3/TRBV12-4 ASSLDGFAEAF
TRBJ2-3 TRBV19 ASNRGRDTQY
TRBJ1-5 TRBV10-2 ASAGTGGQPQH
TRBJ1-1 TRBV10-3 AISGQTGGGTEAF
TRBJ2-3 TRBV5-1 ASSFGQGGGDTQY